What follows are 27 T cell receptor beta chains derived from one specimen sequenced in a study of cytomegalovirus exposure and HLA in healthy donors. Both 60 Vbeta primers and 13 Jbeta primers went into the PCR. Clones were read by immunoSEQ multiplex PCR, and TCRdb kept only the in-frame ones, dropping some. The profile shows approximately 190,000 clones, roughly 80% of them singletons. Sequenced material: PBMCs. The origin of the receptors is a man in his fifties or sixties in good health and CMV-seronegative.

This clone was counted a few times. The V and J genes are TRBV27 and TRBJ2-1; D is perhaps TRBD2 (5 bases). CDR1 is MNHEY, CDR2 SMNVEV, per germline (reference sequence). V was shortened by 3 bases and J by 4 bases, with 16 bases between the two germline ends. This CDR3 region has 16 residues. CDR3 coding DNA: TGTGCCAGCAGTTTTAGTGGGGTGAGGGAATACAATGAGCAGTTCTTC. Protein sequence: CASSFSGVREYNEQFF.

CDR3 sequence: CASSPGLAGEVQYF. The CDR3 nucleotides are TGTGCCAGCAGTCCGGGACTAGCGGGGGAGGTGCAGTACTTC. The V and J genes are TRBV27 and TRBJ2-7; 14 nucleotides agree with TRBD2. Looked up from germline, CDR1 is MNHEY and CDR2 is SMNVEV (reference sequence). The CDR3 sequence is 14 residues long. After removal of 5 bases from V and 9 bases from J, the junction contained 6 bases not matched to a gene.

This clone appeared a few times. In nucleotides, the CDR3 is TGTGCCAGCAGCTCATCTGACTTTATGGATCAGCCCCAGCATTTT. This codes for CASSSSDFMDQPQHF. V usage is TRBV7-8 and J usage is TRBJ1-5; D unclear. Looked up from germline, CDR1 is SGHVS and CDR2 is FQNEAQ. V dropped 4 bases and J dropped 5 bases, with 15 bases sitting between them. This CDR3 spans 15 amino acids. Full variable domain (rest looked up from reference TRBV7-8 and TRBJ1-5): GAGVSQSPRYKVAKRGQDVALRCDPISGHVSLFWYQQALGQGPEFLTYFQNEAQLDKSGLPSDRFFAERPEGSVSTLKIQRTQQEDSAVYLCASSSSDFMDQPQHFGDGTRLSIL.

This clone showed up just a few times. The J gene is TRBJ1-1, the V gene TRBV2, with TRBD1 as a possible D gene (6 bases). Germline assignment: CDR1 SNHLY and CDR2 FYNNEI. The CDR3 is made up of 14 amino acids. Trimming removed 1 base from V and 3 bases from J, with 9 bases in between. CDR3 DNA: TGTGCCAGCAGTGAAGTAGACAGGTACACTGAAGCTTTCTTT. Translation: CASSEVDRYTEAFF.

The rearrangement links TRBV7-2 to TRBJ2-3, with TRBD2 matching over 9 bases. The germline V gene has CDR1 SGHTA and CDR2 FQGNSA. The CDR3 contains 16 residues. The junction had 7 bases not matched to a gene; V was cut back by 2 bases and J by 4 bases. The CDR3, as DNA: TGTGCCAGCAGCTTACCCAGGGTAGCGGGGGCAGATACGCAGTATTTT. As protein: CASSLPRVAGADTQYF.

The chain couples TRBV7-2 to TRBJ1-2, with 10 bases matching TRBD1. The junction had 6 bases not matched to a gene; V was cut back by 4 bases and J by 4 bases. The CDR3 runs 15 residues. CDR1 and CDR2 from the germline V gene are SGHTA and FQGNSA. The DNA for the CDR3 is TGTGCCAGCAGCTACGACAGGGGGCGGACCTATGGCTACACCTTC. The encoded protein is CASSYDRGRTYGYTF. Filled out from reference TRBV7-2 and TRBJ1-2, the complete variable domain reads GAGVSQSPSNKVTEKGKDVELRCDPISGHTALYWYRQSLGQGLEFLIYFQGNSAPDKSGLPSDRFSAERTGGSVSTLTIQRTQQEDSAVYLCASSYDRGRTYGYTFGSGTRLTVV.

V is TRBV19 and J is TRBJ2-6; D call uncertain. The V gene's germline CDR1 is LNHDA and CDR2 SQIVND (reference sequence). This CDR3 spans 14 amino acids. Trimming took 5 bases from V and 0 from J, leaving 5 bases between them. CDR3 region: CASSEPSGANVLTF. In DNA, the CDR3 is TGTGCCAGTAGTGAGCCCTCTGGGGCCAACGTCCTGACTTTC.

The rearrangement uses TRBV15 and TRBJ2-2; 7 bases fit TRBD2. Per the germline V gene, CDR1 is LNHNV and CDR2 is YYDKDF (reference sequence). The J segment lost 7 bases and the V segment lost 1 base, leaving 0 bases of the junction unmatched. The length of the CDR3 is 13 residues. As DNA, the CDR3 is TGTGCCACCAGCAGAGGCGGGGGCGGGGAGCTGTTTTTT. It specifies CATSRGGGGELFF.

This rearrangement joins TRBV7-9 to TRBJ2-1, with 8 positions matching TRBD1. The CDR3 runs to 16 residues. V was pared by 0 bases and J by 5 bases, with 6 bases of the junction left unmatched. Germline CDR1 reads SEHNR; CDR2 reads FQNEAQ (reference sequence). DNA for the CDR3: TGTGCCAGCAGCTTAGCGACCCCGACAGGGGACAATGAGCAGTTCTTC. This translates into CASSLATPTGDNEQFF.

Regarding this clone: A junction end diverges from the germline sequence, so it may reflect a read error. J is TRBJ2-7 and V is TRBV7-2; the match to TRBD2 covers 10 bases. The CDR3 runs 16 residues. CDR1 SGHTA and CDR2 FQGNSA come from the germline V gene. As DNA, the CDR3 is TGTGCCAGCAACTTAGGGGATCTAGCGGGGGCCTACGAGCAGTACTTC. It yields the protein CASNLGDLAGAYEQYF.

The chain carries TRBV5-6 and TRBJ2-7; TRBD1 matches 7 bases. V trimming: 5 bases; J trimming: 2 bases; junction bases outside the gene matches: 7. This CDR3 contains 14 residues. Germline V lookup: CDR1 SGHDT, CDR2 YYEEEE. The CDR3 here is CASRFRQGPYEQYF. The CDR3 DNA reads as TGTGCCAGCAGATTCCGACAGGGACCCTACGAGCAGTACTTC.

This rearrangement joins TRBV6-4 to TRBJ2-3, with unresolved D. The CDR3 contains 15 residues. The V gene lost 0 bases and the J gene lost 2 bases, with 9 bases spanning the gap. Per the germline V gene, CDR1 is MRHNA and CDR2 is SNTAGT. The CDR3 bases are TGTGCCAGCAGTGACTCGAACCGCTACACAGATACGCAGTATTTT. Translating it yields CASSDSNRYTDTQYF.

J is TRBJ1-3 and V is TRBV11-2; TRBD1 agrees at 9 bases. The V gene's germline CDR1 is SGHAT and CDR2 FQNNGV. V shed 6 bases, J shed 3 bases, and the junction held 9 bases outside the gene matches. CDR3 length: 16 amino acids. The CDR3 reads CASSTGGRGSGNTIYF. The CDR3 nucleotides read TGTGCCAGCAGTACAGGGGGCCGGGGTAGTGGAAACACCATATATTTT.

This clone was observed a handful of times. This chain joins TRBV11-2 and TRBJ2-5, with a weak D call TRBD1 (6 bases). V lost 2 bases, J lost 2 bases, and 18 bases lay in between. There are 17 residues in the CDR3. Germline values: CDR1 SGHAT, CDR2 FQNNGV. Written as DNA, the CDR3 is TGTGCCAGCAGCTTATACACTAACAGGGATTATCAAGAGACCCAGTACTTC. It yields the protein CASSLYTNRDYQETQYF.

This rearrangement joins TRBV27 to TRBJ2-3, with TRBD1 matching over 7 bases. The J call may be faulty, since TRBJ1-5 better matches the DNA end. CDR1 and CDR2 (germline): MNHEY, SMNVEV (reference sequence). This CDR3 is 14 amino acids long. The CDR3 protein is CASSMKTGADTQHF. CDR3 nucleotide sequence: TGTGCCAGCAGTATGAAAACAGGGGCAGATACGCAGCATTTT.

Written as DNA, the CDR3 is TGCGCCAGCAGCTTCACCAGCGGGGGGCCCTACGAGCAGTACTTC. Translating gives CASSFTSGGPYEQYF. The J gene is TRBJ2-7, the V gene TRBV5-1, with 9 nucleotides matching TRBD2. The CDR3 spans 15 residues. V was clipped by 2 bases and J by 2 bases; unmatched bases: 5. Germline CDR1 SGHRS, CDR2 YFSETQ.

The chain is built from TRBV6-1 and TRBJ2-3; D is possibly TRBD1 (5 bases). The CDR3 is 15 amino acids. In germline, CDR1 is MNHNS, CDR2 SASEGT. The V and J ends lost 2 bases and 1 base respectively, with 10 bases between them. DNA of the CDR3: TGTGCCAGCAGTGAACCGGGCAGGGGCACAGATACGCAGTATTTT. Protein product: CASSEPGRGTDTQYF.

The chain joins TRBV11-3 to TRBJ2-5; D is uncertain. The CDR3 length is 13 residues. The V end lost 5 bases, the J end lost 5 bases, and 12 bases lay between the germline ends. The germline V gene has CDR1 SGHNT and CDR2 YENEEA. CDR3 amino acids: CASSPGNYETQYF. The CDR3 DNA follows: TGTGCCAGCAGCCCGGGTAATTACGAGACCCAGTACTTC.

A few counts support this clone. The chain has TRBV14 and TRBJ1-2; 7 positions match TRBD1. J gave up 6 bases and V 1 base, and 8 bases lay outside the gene matches. The CDR3 totals 15 residues. Germline V gives CDR1 SGHDN, CDR2 FVKESK. CDR3 region: CASSQGLQGTDGYTF. The CDR3 coding sequence is TGTGCCAGCAGCCAAGGACTACAGGGGACGGATGGCTACACCTTC.

CDR3 nucleotides: TGTGCCAGCAGCGAGTTGCAGGCACACGAGCAGTACTTC. This codes for CASSELQAHEQYF. The chain links TRBV2 to TRBJ2-7, with D hard to call. Per the germline V gene, CDR1 is SNHLY and CDR2 is FYNNEI. CDR3 length equals 13 residues. V shed 6 bases and J shed 5 bases, with 14 bases lying between them.

The rearrangement joins TRBV5-6 to TRBJ2-1, with 8 bases fitting TRBD1. CDR1 and CDR2 from the germline V gene are SGHDT and YYEEEE. V lost 0 bases and J lost 3; bases outside the gene matches: 2. The CDR3 sequence is 15 residues long. The CDR3 reads CASSLGTGIYNEQFF. The CDR3 nucleotides read TGTGCCAGCAGCTTGGGGACAGGGATCTACAATGAGCAGTTCTTC.

This chain joins TRBV6-5 and TRBJ1-1; no definite D call. The CDR3 loop spans 13 amino acids. CDR1 is MNHEY, CDR2 SVGAGI, per germline. V was clipped by 1 base and J by 8 bases, with 11 bases between them. The CDR3 spells CASSYLRGREAFF. The CDR3 DNA follows: TGTGCCAGCAGTTACTTGCGGGGAAGGGAAGCTTTCTTT.

A single count supports this clone. The chain carries TRBV7-2 and TRBJ2-5; TRBD2 is a possible D gene (7 bases). The CDR3 is 14 amino acids. Germline loops: CDR1 SGHTA, CDR2 FQGNSA. Trimming cost V 6 bases and J 4 bases, with 15 bases left between them. DNA for the CDR3: TGTGCCAGCAGTCCCCCGGGGGGCCGAGAGACCCAGTACTTC. This sequence encodes CASSPPGGRETQYF.

V gene TRBV27 combines with J gene TRBJ1-2; 8 bases are a match to TRBD1. V lost 5 bases and J lost 7; bases outside the gene matches: 15. Germline CDR1 reads MNHEY; CDR2 reads SMNVEV (reference sequence). The CDR3 runs 16 residues. CDR3: CASSLMEDRARGGYTF. The CDR3, as DNA: TGTGCCAGCAGTCTTATGGAGGACAGGGCGAGGGGTGGCTACACCTTC.

CDR3 amino acids: CASGRGDLNYGYTF. In DNA, the CDR3 is TGTGCCAGCGGCAGGGGGGACCTTAACTATGGCTACACCTTC. This rearrangement joins TRBV6-5 to TRBJ1-2; 7 nucleotides match TRBD1. Trimming took 8 bases from V and 1 from J; bases not matched to a gene: 7. The CDR3 totals 14 residues. Germline values: CDR1 MNHEY, CDR2 SVGAGI.

This clone came up a few times. The V and J genes are TRBV4-1 and TRBJ1-1; a weak D match, TRBD1 (6 bases). This CDR3 contains 13 residues. V was pared by 4 bases and J by 2 bases, with 8 bases between. CDR1 and CDR2 (germline): MGHRA, YSYEKL. The CDR3 reads CASSPRGNTEAFF. DNA for the CDR3: TGCGCCAGCAGCCCCAGGGGCAACACTGAAGCTTTCTTT.

The gene calls are TRBV2 and TRBJ1-1; D possibly corresponds to TRBD1 (5 bases). V dropped 7 bases and J dropped 5 bases, with 17 bases sitting between them. The germline CDR1 and CDR2 sequences are SNHLY and FYNNEI. This CDR3 has 14 amino acids. CDR3 DNA: TGTGCCAGCATATCCCTAGTGGGGGGAACTGAAGCTTTCTTT. This sequence encodes CASISLVGGTEAFF.